This TCR beta chain was captured in a study of blood T cell repertoires in COVID-19. Whole-study context: The origin of the acute and convalescent COVID-19 samples was the United States, Italy and Spain. PBMCs, B-cell-depleted T cells, or T cells provided the cDNA or gDNA that made up the material.

Germline loops: CDR1 LNHDA, CDR2 SQIVND (reference sequence). The CDR3 extends over 15 amino acids. The J segment lost 7 bases and the V segment lost 6 bases, leaving 9 bases of the junction unmatched. Using immunoSEQ multiplex PCR, the repertoire was profiled, and TCRdb retains in-frame clones only, with some absent. The sample consists of roughly 140,000 clones, 80% to 90% of them appearing once. The rearrangement uses TRBV19 and TRBJ2-1; TRBD2 aligns across 10 bases. The material sequenced was peripheral blood. The source of this sequence is a woman aged 55-70 years with active COVID-19. The CDR3, as DNA: TGTGCCAGTAGGACAACTAGCGGGGTGGGGAATGAGCAGTTCTTC. This translates into CASRTTSGVGNEQFF.